A selection of T cell receptor beta chains follows, all from one sample in a study of T cell repertoires in cytomegalovirus infection. One entry per CDR3 protein, called by TCRdb with MiXCR from the reads. The table records approximately 500,000 distinct CDR3 sequences, about 15% of them present only once. The sequencing sample was made of CD8+ T cells from PBMCs. Receptors were obtained from a human donor in good health (CMV status not recorded). Some clones in this sample may be carry-over from other donors' samples. Each CDR3 is given with its conserved first and last residue. The D gene is left open where the match is weak. Size is omitted from some rows. Given values are once, few, many or a class for expanded clones.

V	size	D	J	CDR3	DNA
TRBV28	-	-	TRBJ1-5	CASSREQEGNQPQHF	TGTGCCAGCAGCCGGGAACAAGAAGGCAATCAGCCCCAGCATTTT
TRBV7-6	many	-	TRBJ2-7	CASSPWEGAYEQYF	TGTGCCAGCAGCCCTTGGGAGGGGGCATACGAGCAGTACTTC
TRBV7-8	many	-	TRBJ2-1	CASSLRTGENEQFF	TGTGCCAGCAGCTTAAGGACGGGAGAGAATGAGCAGTTCTTC
TRBV12-3/TRBV12-4	many	TRBD1	TRBJ2-7	CASSSGTAIYEQYF	TGTGCCAGCAGTTCGGGGACAGCGATCTACGAGCAGTACTTC
TRBV20-1	-	-	TRBJ2-1	CSAFRDFNEQFF	TGCAGTGCTTTTCGGGACTTCAATGAGCAGTTCTTC
TRBV6-5	-	-	TRBJ1-4	CASSYSVFEKLFF	TGTGCCAGCAGTTACTCGGTCTTCGAAAAACTGTTTTTT
TRBV28	many	TRBD1	TRBJ2-7	CASSLPRDSPYEQYF	TGTGCCAGCAGCCTCCCCCGGGACAGTCCCTACGAGCAGTACTTC
TRBV7-6	many	TRBD1	TRBJ1-5	CASSRRTGADQPQHF	TGTGCCAGCAGCCGTAGGACAGGGGCCGATCAGCCCCAGCATTTT
TRBV15	few	-	TRBJ1-2	CATSERDYGYTF	TGTGCCACCAGCGAGAGAGACTATGGCTACACCTTC
TRBV15	few	TRBD2	TRBJ2-1	CATSRERRGGGNEQFF	TGTGCCACCAGCAGAGAGCGGCGCGGGGGGGGGAATGAGCAGTTCTTC
TRBV27	many	-	TRBJ1-1	CASSLSPATNTEAFF	TGTGCCAGCAGTTTATCACCGGCGACGAACACTGAAGCTTTCTTT